The 8 T cell receptor beta chains listed next were all sequenced from one sample in a study of blood T cell repertoires in COVID-19. Repertoires were generated with immunoSEQ multiplex PCR, while TCRdb's copy carries only in-frame clones and drops some. The table has approximately 200,000 clones, more than 85% seen once. Sequenced sample: peripheral blood. The receptors shown here come from a woman between 25 and 40 years old with active or convalescent COVID-19.

This rearrangement joins TRBV19 to TRBJ2-1; D uncertain. This CDR3 region has 16 residues. Trimming stripped 3 bases from V and 4 bases from J, with 16 bases between. The V gene's germline CDR1 is LNHDA and CDR2 SQIVND (reference sequence). The CDR3 loop is CASSIFVAVPYNEQFF. The CDR3 bases are TGTGCCAGTAGTATTTTCGTCGCAGTACCTTACAATGAGCAGTTCTTC. The entire variable domain, with the rest obtained from reference TRBV19 and TRBJ2-1, is as follows: DGGITQSPKYLFRKEGQNVTLSCEQNLNHDAMYWYRQDPGQGLRLIYYSQIVNDFQKGDIAEGYSVSREKKESFPLTVTSAQKNPTAFYLCASSIFVAVPYNEQFFGPGTRLTVL.

The chain uses TRBV7-9 and TRBJ2-6; D call uncertain. Trimming shortened V by 3 bases and J by 1 base, and 7 bases separated the two germline ends. The CDR3 runs 15 residues. Germline V lookup: CDR1 SEHNR, CDR2 FQNEAQ (reference sequence). The DNA of the CDR3 is TGTGCCAGCAGCTTCTTAGTGTCTGGGGCCAACGTCCTGACTTTC. This codes for CASSFLVSGANVLTF.

This chain links TRBV5-1 with TRBJ2-1; TRBD1 agrees at 8 bases. The CDR3 totals 15 residues. V lost 4 bases, J lost 1 base, and 4 bases stayed unmatched. Germline V gene lookup returns CDR1 SGHRS and CDR2 YFSETQ. This chain's CDR3 is CASSGTGGSYNEQFF. In DNA form, the CDR3 reads TGCGCCAGCAGCGGTACAGGGGGTTCCTACAATGAGCAGTTCTTC. The whole variable domain, remainder taken from reference TRBV5-1 and TRBJ2-1, is KAGVTQTPRYLIKTRGQQVTLSCSPISGHRSVSWYQQTPGQGLQFLFEYFSETQRNKGNFPGRFSGRQFSNSRSEMNVSTLELGDSALYLCASSGTGGSYNEQFFGPGTRLTVL.

This rearrangement joins TRBV2 to TRBJ1-2, with TRBD1 identical over 7 bases. The CDR3 is made up of 15 amino acids. J gave up 6 bases and V 5 bases, and 12 bases lay outside the gene matches. The germline V gene encodes CDR1 SNHLY and CDR2 FYNNEI. CDR3 sequence reads: CASSLLGQMENGYTF. CDR3 in DNA: TGTGCCAGCAGTTTATTGGGACAGATGGAAAATGGCTACACCTTC.

This clone was counted between two and nine times. The chain employs TRBV7-6 and TRBJ2-7; 8 positions agree with TRBD2. The CDR3 length is 16 residues. Germline-derived CDR1 and CDR2 are SGHVS and FNYEAQ. Trimming took 1 base from V and 7 from J; bases not matched to a gene: 12. CDR3 sequence (DNA): TGTGCCAGCAGCTTAGTCCGGGAGGGAGGGCCCAAAGAGCAGTACTTC. This sequence encodes CASSLVREGGPKEQYF.

The rearrangement uses TRBV29-1 and TRBJ1-1, with D possibly being TRBD1 (5 bases). CDR1 is SQVTM and CDR2 is ANQGSEA in the germline V gene. The CDR3 loop spans 13 amino acids. Trimming took 7 bases from V and 0 from J, leaving 12 bases between them. The CDR3 coding sequence is TGCAGCGCCATGACAGCCTTGAACACTGAAGCTTTCTTT. Amino acids: CSAMTALNTEAFF.

The V and J genes are TRBV5-3 and TRBJ2-3; 7 bases align to TRBD1. TRBV5-3 is labeled an ORF, and its function is uncertain. The CDR3 runs 16 residues. V lost 2 bases to trimming and J lost 0 bases; unmatched junction nucleotides: 6. DNA of the CDR3: TGTGCCAGAAGCTTACAGACAGGGTCGAGCACAGATACGCAGTATTTT. Protein sequence: CARSLQTGSSTDTQYF.

The rearrangement uses TRBV11-3 and TRBJ2-7; 7 nucleotides agree with TRBD1. The CDR3 is 12 residues long. Germline assignment: CDR1 SGHNT and CDR2 YENEEA. J lost 5 bases, V lost 7 bases, and 5 bases had no gene match. The CDR3 here is CASTRQGDEQYF. In DNA, the CDR3 is TGTGCCAGCACTCGACAGGGAGACGAGCAGTACTTC.